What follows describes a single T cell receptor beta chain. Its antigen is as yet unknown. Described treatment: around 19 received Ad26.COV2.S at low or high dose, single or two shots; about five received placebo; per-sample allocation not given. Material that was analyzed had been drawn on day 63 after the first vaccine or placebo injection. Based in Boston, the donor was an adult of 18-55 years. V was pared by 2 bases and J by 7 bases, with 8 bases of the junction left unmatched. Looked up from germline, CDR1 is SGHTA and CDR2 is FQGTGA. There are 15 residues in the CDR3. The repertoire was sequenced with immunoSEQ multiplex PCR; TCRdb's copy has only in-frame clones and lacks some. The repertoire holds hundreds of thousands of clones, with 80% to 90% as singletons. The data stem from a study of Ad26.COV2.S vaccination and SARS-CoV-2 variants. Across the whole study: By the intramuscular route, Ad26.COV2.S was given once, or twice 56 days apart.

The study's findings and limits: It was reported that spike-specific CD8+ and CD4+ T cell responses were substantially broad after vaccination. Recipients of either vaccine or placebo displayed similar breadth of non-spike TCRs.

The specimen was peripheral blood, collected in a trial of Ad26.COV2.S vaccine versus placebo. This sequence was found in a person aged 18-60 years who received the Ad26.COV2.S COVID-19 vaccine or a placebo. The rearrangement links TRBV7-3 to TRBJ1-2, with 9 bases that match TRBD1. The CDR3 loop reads CASSLGGQGVGGYTF. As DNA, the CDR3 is TGTGCCAGCAGCTTAGGGGGACAGGGAGTAGGTGGCTACACCTTC.